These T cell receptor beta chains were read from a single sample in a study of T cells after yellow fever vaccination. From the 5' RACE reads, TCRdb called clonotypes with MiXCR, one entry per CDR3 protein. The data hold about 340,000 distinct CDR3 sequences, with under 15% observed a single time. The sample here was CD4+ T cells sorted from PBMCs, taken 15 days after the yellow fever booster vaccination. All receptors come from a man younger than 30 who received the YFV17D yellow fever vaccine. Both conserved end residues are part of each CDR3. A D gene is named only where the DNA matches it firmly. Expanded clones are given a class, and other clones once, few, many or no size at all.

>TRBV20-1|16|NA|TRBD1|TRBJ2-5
CSARDLRDRGRETQYF
TGCAGTGCTAGAGATCTTCGGGACAGGGGACGCGAGACCCAGTACTTC
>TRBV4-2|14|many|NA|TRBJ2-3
CASSQGSGEGTQYF
TGTGCCAGCAGCCAAGGATCGGGGGAAGGTACGCAGTATTTT
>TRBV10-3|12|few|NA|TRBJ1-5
CAISPSVQPQHF
TGTGCCATCAGTCCGTCGGTTCAGCCCCAGCATTTT
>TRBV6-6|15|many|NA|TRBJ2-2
CASSLDWPRAGELFF
TGTGCCAGCAGCCTGGACTGGCCGAGGGCCGGGGAGCTGTTTTTT
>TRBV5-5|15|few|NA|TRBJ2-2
CASSGQFANTGELFF
TGTGCCAGCAGCGGACAGTTCGCGAACACCGGGGAGCTGTTTTTT
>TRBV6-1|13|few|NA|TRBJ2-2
CASGRTDTGELFF
TGTGCCAGCGGAAGGACGGACACCGGGGAGCTGTTTTTT
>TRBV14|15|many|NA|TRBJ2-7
CASSQTGRETYEQYF
TGTGCCAGCAGCCAAACAGGCCGGGAAACCTACGAGCAGTACTTC
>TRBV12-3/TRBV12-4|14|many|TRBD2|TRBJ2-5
CASSFALAEETQYF
TGTGCCAGCAGTTTCGCCCTAGCGGAAGAGACCCAGTACTTC
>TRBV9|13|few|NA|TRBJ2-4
CASSTDGGNIQYF
TGTGCCAGCAGTACCGACGGGGGAAACATTCAGTACTTC
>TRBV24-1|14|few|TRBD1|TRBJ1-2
CATSETGTGNGYTF
TGTGCCACCAGTGAGACCGGGACAGGAAATGGCTACACCTTC
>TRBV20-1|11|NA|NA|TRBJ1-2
CSTTVNYGYTF
TGCAGTACAACAGTAAACTATGGCTACACCTTC
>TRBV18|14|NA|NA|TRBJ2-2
CASSETLYTGELFF
TGTGCCAGCTCCGAGACACTTTACACCGGGGAGCTGTTTTTT
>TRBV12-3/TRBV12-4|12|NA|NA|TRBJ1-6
CASSLRTAPLHF
TGTGCCAGCAGTTTACGTACGGCACCCCTCCACTTT
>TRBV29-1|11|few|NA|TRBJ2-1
CSVDSSGEQFF
TGCAGCGTTGATAGTTCGGGTGAGCAGTTCTTC
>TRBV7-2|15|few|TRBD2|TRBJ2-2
CASSLSGGAPGELFF
TGTGCCAGCAGCTTGAGCGGGGGGGCCCCCGGGGAGCTGTTTTTT
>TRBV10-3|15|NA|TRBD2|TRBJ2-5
CAISGLAGVRETQYF
TGTGCCATCAGCGGACTAGCGGGGGTCCGGGAGACCCAGTACTTC
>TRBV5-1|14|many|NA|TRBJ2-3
CASSNAGFTDTQYF
TGCGCCAGCAGTAATGCGGGGTTCACAGATACGCAGTATTTT
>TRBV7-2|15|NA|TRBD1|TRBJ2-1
CASSLGTGTYNEQFF
TGTGCCAGCAGCCTGGGGACAGGGACTTACAATGAGCAGTTCTTC
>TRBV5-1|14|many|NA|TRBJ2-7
CASSLADRRWQQYF
TGCGCCAGCAGCTTGGCCGACAGGCGGTGGCAGCAGTACTTC
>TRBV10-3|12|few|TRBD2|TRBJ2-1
CAIESSGGEKFF
TGTGCCATCGAGTCTAGCGGGGGTGAGAAGTTCTTC
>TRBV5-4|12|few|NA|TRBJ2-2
CASSITNGELFF
TGTGCCAGCAGCATAACAAACGGGGAGCTGTTTTTT
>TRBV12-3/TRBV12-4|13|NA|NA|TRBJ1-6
CASSYERPSPLHF
TGTGCCAGCAGTTACGAGAGACCGTCACCCCTCCACTTT
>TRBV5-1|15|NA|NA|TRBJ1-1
CASSLLRAINAEAFF
TGCGCCAGCAGCTTACTCCGAGCCATCAACGCTGAAGCTTTCTTT
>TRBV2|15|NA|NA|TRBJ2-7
CASSEGQLISYEQYF
TGTGCCAGCAGCGAGGGTCAGCTAATCTCCTACGAGCAGTACTTC
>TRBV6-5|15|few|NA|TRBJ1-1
CASTYRDRGGYEAFF
TGTGCCAGCACCTACCGGGACCGGGGGGGATATGAAGCTTTCTTT
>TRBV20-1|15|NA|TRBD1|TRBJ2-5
CSARSGQGDLETQYF
TGCAGTGCTAGGTCGGGACAGGGTGATCTAGAGACCCAGTACTTC
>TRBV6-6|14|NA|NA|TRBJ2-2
CASSYFGYTGELFF
TGTGCCAGCAGTTACTTTGGATACACCGGGGAGCTGTTTTTT
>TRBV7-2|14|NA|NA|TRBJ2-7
CASSKPSVPYEQYF
TGTGCCAGCAGCAAACCTAGCGTACCCTACGAGCAGTACTTC
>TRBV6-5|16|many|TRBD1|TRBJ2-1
CASSLISGQGYNEQFF
TGTGCCAGCAGTTTAATTTCGGGACAGGGCTACAATGAGCAGTTCTTC
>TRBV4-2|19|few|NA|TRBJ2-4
CASSQWGRLAAVAKNIQYF
TGTGCCAGCAGCCAATGGGGTCGTCTGGCGGCCGTAGCCAAAAACATTCAGTACTTC
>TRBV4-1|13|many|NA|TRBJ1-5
CASSHLRDQPQHF
TGCGCCAGCAGCCACCTCAGGGACCAGCCCCAGCATTTT
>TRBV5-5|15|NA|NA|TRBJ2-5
CASSYTGGLGRGQYF
TGTGCCAGCAGCTACACCGGCGGGCTCGGGCGGGGCCAGTACTTC
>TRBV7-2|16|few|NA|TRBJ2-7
CASSYPGGTSSYEQYF
TGTGCCAGCAGCTACCCAGGAGGTACAAGCTCCTACGAGCAGTACTTC
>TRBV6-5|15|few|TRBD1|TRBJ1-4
CASSPTGRLREKLFF
TGTGCCAGCAGCCCGACAGGGAGGTTGAGGGAAAAACTGTTTTTT
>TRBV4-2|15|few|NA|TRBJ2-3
CASSQAVRGTDTQYF
TGTGCCAGCAGCCAAGCTGTCCGGGGCACAGATACGCAGTATTTT
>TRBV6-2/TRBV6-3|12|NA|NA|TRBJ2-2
CASRWDTGELFF
TGTGCCAGCAGGTGGGACACCGGGGAGCTGTTTTTT
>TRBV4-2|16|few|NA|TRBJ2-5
CASSQTPGGFQETQYF
TGTGCCAGCAGCCAAACCCCTGGGGGCTTCCAAGAGACCCAGTACTTC